This paragraph reports one T cell receptor beta chain. With 3 bases removed from V and 13 bases from J, the gap between germline ends came to 13 bases. Germline lookup yields CDR1 MGHDK and CDR2 SYGVNS. This CDR3 comprises 13 residues. Data came from immunoSEQ multiplex PCR; TCRdb stores just in-frame clones and leaves some out. The sample includes 250,000 to 350,000 clones, approximately 83% seen only once; the top ten take about 1.9%. The data stem from a study of blood T cell repertoires in COVID-19. Sequencing input: peripheral blood. J is TRBJ1-6 and V is TRBV25-1; TRBD1 is a possible D gene (6 bases). This TCR was recovered from a woman between 25 and 40 years old who had recovered from COVID-19. CDR3 sequence: CASSEAGERPLHF. The DNA of the CDR3 is TGTGCCAGCAGTGAGGCAGGGGAGAGGCCCCTCCACTTT.